This paragraph reports one T cell receptor (beta chain). The CDR3 is 17 residues long. V lost 6 bases, J lost 3 bases, and 16 bases stayed unmatched. This specimen belongs to a study of blood T cells in healthy people across ages. A second roughly 7 to 11 cycle PCR used barcoded and J-beta primers. TCRdb re-derived calls from the 5' RACE reads in MiXCR, one entry per CDR3 protein. Of around 2 million distinct CDR3 sequences listed, about 39% are singletons. V usage is TRBV12-3 or TRBV12-4 and J usage is TRBJ1-2, with 7 bases fitting TRBD1. Input material: blood. This TCR was recovered from a human donor in good health. The CDR3 protein is CASRVYDRDYFDYGYTF. CDR3 nucleotide sequence: TGTGCCAGCAGGGTCTATGACAGGGACTATTTTGACTATGGCTACACCTTC.